Sequencing of this T cell receptor beta chain was carried out in a study of blood T cell repertoires in COVID-19. Overall study context: Some COVID-19 samples were acute and others convalescent; all came from the United States, Italy and Spain. The cDNA or gDNA used as material had been derived from T cells, B-cell-depleted T cells, or PBMCs.

Germline V gene data show CDR1 as SGHDT and CDR2 as YYEEEE. The ends were cut back, 4 bases at V and 2 bases at J, with 10 bases in the middle. This CDR3 is built from 14 residues. In the study's own analysis: Estimates of nucleated cell counts were drawn from the amplification of reference gene primers. This table comes from immunoSEQ multiplex PCR, and its TCRdb copy is limited to in-frame clones, with some not included. The V and J calls and clone size come from that table; D and trimming were worked out from the DNA. The top ten clones hold 1.7% of a sample with 140,000 to 150,000 clones, around nine tenths of them seen once.

The V and J genes are TRBV5-6 and TRBJ1-3; TRBD1 is a possible D gene (6 bases). Sequenced sample: peripheral blood. The clonotype was recovered from a woman aged 45 to 65 with acute or convalescent COVID-19. CDR3 bases: TGTGCCAGCAGCCTTACAGGGCCTGGAAACACCATATATTTT. This gives the protein CASSLTGPGNTIYF. Full variable domain (outside the CDR3, taken from reference TRBV5-6 and TRBJ1-3): DAGVTQSPTHLIKTRGQQVTLRCSPKSGHDTVSWYQQALGQGPQFIFQYYEEEERQRGNFPDRFSGHQFPNYSSELNVNALLLGDSALYLCASSLTGPGNTIYFGEGSWLTVV.